These T cell receptor beta chains were read from a single sample in a study of cytomegalovirus exposure and HLA in healthy donors. TCRdb keeps only in-frame clones here, not all; method: immunoSEQ multiplex PCR. The sample carries under 150,000 clones, around 90% recorded once. The sample was PBMCs. These receptors all stem from a woman between 18 and 30 years old in good health and CMV-seronegative. Each CDR3 is given with its conserved first and last residue. The order of the fields is J gene, D gene, V gene, clone size, CDR3 protein, CDR3 DNA. D genes are given only for firm matches. Clone sizes are given selectively: once, few, many, or a class where the clone is expanded.

j_call: TRBJ1-4; d_call: -; v_call: TRBV7-9; clone_size: -; cdr3_aa: CASSLARDNEKLFF; cdr3_nt: TGTGCCAGCAGCTTAGCCAGGGATAATGAAAAACTGTTTTTT
j_call: TRBJ2-5; d_call: TRBD2; v_call: TRBV27; clone_size: once; cdr3_aa: CASRPTLASGRGETQYF; cdr3_nt: TGTGCCAGCAGACCAACCCTCGCTAGCGGGAGAGGAGAGACCCAGTACTTC
j_call: TRBJ2-3; d_call: TRBD1; v_call: TRBV5-4; clone_size: -; cdr3_aa: CASSDPKGAPDTQYF; cdr3_nt: TGTGCCAGCAGCGATCCTAAGGGGGCCCCAGATACGCAGTATTTT
j_call: TRBJ2-7; d_call: -; v_call: TRBV20-1; clone_size: -; cdr3_aa: CSASSAYEQYF; cdr3_nt: TGCAGTGCTAGTTCGGCCTACGAGCAGTACTTC
j_call: TRBJ1-6; d_call: TRBD1; v_call: TRBV2; clone_size: -; cdr3_aa: CASSAEDRGQSPLHF; cdr3_nt: TGTGCCAGCAGCGCCGAGGACAGGGGGCAATCACCCCTCCACTTT
j_call: TRBJ2-7; d_call: TRBD2; v_call: TRBV27; clone_size: -; cdr3_aa: CASSSNHGLAYEQYF; cdr3_nt: TGTGCCAGCAGTTCAAACCACGGACTAGCCTACGAGCAGTACTTC
j_call: TRBJ2-7; d_call: -; v_call: TRBV2; clone_size: once; cdr3_aa: CASSGTRAGHWNEQYF; cdr3_nt: TGTGCCAGCAGTGGTACGAGAGCAGGGCATTGGAACGAGCAGTACTTC
j_call: TRBJ1-1; d_call: TRBD1; v_call: TRBV25-1; clone_size: -; cdr3_aa: CASRGTGHEAFF; cdr3_nt: TGTGCCAGCAGGGGGACAGGACACGAAGCTTTCTTT
j_call: TRBJ1-1; d_call: -; v_call: TRBV6-6; clone_size: -; cdr3_aa: CASRNRVIKMGTEAFF; cdr3_nt: TGTGCCAGCAGGAACAGGGTGATCAAGATGGGCACTGAAGCTTTCTTT
j_call: TRBJ1-2; d_call: TRBD1; v_call: TRBV28; clone_size: -; cdr3_aa: CASSYGDRSLYGYTF; cdr3_nt: TGTGCCAGCAGTTATGGGGACAGGAGCCTCTATGGCTACACCTTC
j_call: TRBJ2-7; d_call: TRBD1; v_call: TRBV5-4; clone_size: -; cdr3_aa: CASSSDRAREQYF; cdr3_nt: TGTGCCAGCAGCTCGGACAGGGCTCGGGAGCAGTACTTC
j_call: TRBJ1-1; d_call: -; v_call: TRBV30; clone_size: -; cdr3_aa: CAWASRLYDTEAFF; cdr3_nt: TGTGCCTGGGCAAGTAGACTTTACGACACTGAAGCTTTCTTT
j_call: TRBJ1-1; d_call: -; v_call: TRBV2; clone_size: -; cdr3_aa: CASSEAPRVFRDTEAFF; cdr3_nt: TGTGCCAGCAGTGAAGCGCCCAGGGTTTTTCGTGACACTGAAGCTTTCTTT
j_call: TRBJ2-2; d_call: -; v_call: TRBV27; clone_size: -; cdr3_aa: CASSFVGQGRGNTGELFF; cdr3_nt: TGTGCCAGCAGTTTTGTGGGGCAAGGCAGGGGGAACACCGGGGAGCTGTTTTTT
j_call: TRBJ2-7; d_call: TRBD1; v_call: TRBV4-3; clone_size: few; cdr3_aa: CASSQALDRGEQYF; cdr3_nt: TGCGCCAGCAGCCAAGCCCTGGACAGGGGCGAGCAGTACTTC
j_call: TRBJ1-2; d_call: TRBD1; v_call: TRBV5-4; clone_size: -; cdr3_aa: CASSAPGQVRGYTF; cdr3_nt: TGTGCCAGCAGCGCACCGGGACAGGTTAGAGGCTACACCTTC